The clone carrying this TCR beta chain was counted between two and nine times. Its target is unknown. The data were obtained in a study of identical twins. Study results and limitations: When twins shared out-of-frame alpha sequences, those sequences had excess low generation probability.

TCRdb re-called the 5' RACE reads through MiXCR, storing one row per CDR3 protein. The profile covers around 340,000 distinct CDR3 sequences, with 8.5% to 10% appearing a single time and 7.5% to 9.5% taken by the ten largest. Unmatched junction bases numbered 8, after V lost 7 bases and J lost 7 bases. The CDR3 totals 14 residues. Looked up from germline, CDR1 is SNHLY and CDR2 is FYNNEI. Sequencing used naive T cells sorted from blood. The rearrangement links TRBV2 to TRBJ2-1, with 9 bases lining up with TRBD2. This TCR was recovered from a woman aged 45-65 years in good health. CDR3 sequence reads: CASTVREGPNEQFF. Here the CDR3 DNA reads TGTGCCAGCACGGTGCGGGAGGGCCCTAATGAGCAGTTCTTC.